These 21 T cell receptor beta chains were all obtained from the same sample, sequenced in a study of T cell responses to AZD1222 COVID-19 vaccine. TCRdb's table, derived via immunoSEQ multiplex PCR, lists solely in-frame clones and lacks some. The repertoire holds some 61,000 clones, with more than 85% as singletons. The material sequenced was peripheral blood, taken on day 0 of AZD1222 vaccination. All receptors come from an adult in good health.

The chain joins TRBV5-4 to TRBJ2-5, with TRBD2 matching over 9 bases. The CDR3 runs 15 residues. Trimming at V came to 1 base and at J to 1 base, leaving 2 bases not matched to a gene. The germline CDR1 and CDR2 sequences are SGHNT and YYREEE (reference sequence). The CDR3 sequence is CASSLFSGGQETQYF. For the CDR3, the DNA is TGTGCCAGCAGCTTGTTTAGCGGGGGCCAAGAGACCCAGTACTTC.

The J gene is TRBJ1-2, the V gene TRBV7-2; TRBD1 might be the D (5 bases). CDR1 SGHTA and CDR2 FQGNSA come from the germline V gene. V was trimmed by 3 bases and J by 2 bases, leaving 16 bases between them. CDR3 length equals 16 residues. As DNA, the CDR3 is TGTGCCAGCAGCTTGGATTGGGGGGTGAGGAACTATGGCTACACCTTC. Amino acid sequence: CASSLDWGVRNYGYTF.

The chain recombines TRBV4-1 with TRBJ1-1, with D hard to call. The V gene's germline CDR1 is MGHRA and CDR2 YSYEKL. Deletions cut 4 bases from V and 0 bases from J, with 9 bases between. The CDR3 totals 14 residues. CDR3 residues: CASSLRTVNTEAFF. For the CDR3, the DNA is TGCGCCAGCAGCCTCCGGACGGTGAACACTGAAGCTTTCTTT.

CDR3 in amino acids: CASTRDRRTEAFF. DNA of the CDR3: TGCGCCAGCACTAGGGACAGGCGCACTGAAGCTTTCTTT. The rearrangement uses TRBV5-1 and TRBJ1-1; 8 nucleotides agree with TRBD1. The V segment lost 6 bases and the J segment 4 bases; nucleotides outside the gene matches: 5. CDR3 length: 13 residues. From germline, CDR1 is SGHRS and CDR2 YFSETQ.

The chain links TRBV19 to TRBJ2-5; D may be TRBD2 (6 bases). The CDR3 length is 14 residues. V gave up 7 bases and J gave up 2 bases, with 14 bases separating them. CDR1 and CDR2 from the germline V gene are LNHDA and SQIVND (reference sequence). CDR3 residues: CASKSSGDQETQYF. CDR3 sequence (DNA): TGTGCCAGTAAGAGTAGCGGCGATCAAGAGACCCAGTACTTC.

J is TRBJ2-1 and V is TRBV30, with D maybe TRBD2 (5 bases). This CDR3 comprises 13 residues. Trimming cost V 1 base and J 4 bases, with 8 bases left between them. In germline, CDR1 is GTSNPN, CDR2 SVGIG (reference sequence). The CDR3 protein is CAWSGGQYNEQFF. In DNA, the CDR3 is TGTGCCTGGAGTGGAGGGCAGTACAATGAGCAGTTCTTC.

This clone showed up just once. The V and J genes are TRBV9 and TRBJ2-5; 12 positions match TRBD2. The germline gives CDR1 SGDLS, CDR2 YYNGEE. Trimming removed 4 bases from V and 2 bases from J; junction bases left unmatched: 3. This CDR3 contains 15 residues. CDR3: CASSIGLAGQETQYF. CDR3 in DNA: TGTGCCAGCAGCATCGGACTAGCGGGACAAGAGACCCAGTACTTC.

The table lists this clone with a few counts. CDR3 DNA: TGTGCCAGCAGTTTACCGAGCGGGAGGAATCAAGAGACCCAGTACTTC. Protein sequence: CASSLPSGRNQETQYF. J is TRBJ2-5 and V is TRBV28; TRBD2 agrees at 9 bases. The germline V gene encodes CDR1 MDHEN and CDR2 SYDVKM. J lost 2 bases, V lost 2 bases, and 6 bases had no gene match. The CDR3 loop spans 16 amino acids.

V is TRBV2 and J is TRBJ1-3, with 9 positions matching TRBD1. The CDR3 has 14 residues. In germline, CDR1 is SNHLY, CDR2 FYNNEI. The J segment lost 7 bases and the V segment lost 8 bases, leaving 9 bases of the junction unmatched. CDR3 nucleotides: TGTGCCAGCGGACAGGGGTTAAAATCGAACACCATATATTTT. Amino acid sequence: CASGQGLKSNTIYF.

This chain connects TRBV6-5 to TRBJ1-5; D remains unclear. The CDR3 has 12 amino acids. Germline-derived CDR1 and CDR2 are MNHEY and SVGAGI. V was trimmed by 4 bases and J by 3 bases, leaving 4 bases between them. CDR3 sequence reads: CASSSPNQPQHF. In DNA, the CDR3 is TGTGCCAGCAGTTCGCCCAATCAGCCCCAGCATTTT.

The chain links TRBV6-5 to TRBJ2-2, with TRBD2 matching over 8 bases. V was clipped by 2 bases and J by 4 bases; unmatched bases: 6. Germline V lookup: CDR1 MNHEY, CDR2 SVGAGI. The CDR3 covers 16 residues. This chain's CDR3 is CASSYRGGLVTGELFF. The DNA for the CDR3 is TGTGCCAGCAGTTACCGGGGGGGGCTTGTCACCGGGGAGCTGTTTTTT.

The chain couples TRBV2 to TRBJ2-1, with 7 bases that match TRBD2. V was clipped by 6 bases and J by 0 bases; unmatched bases: 11. Germline V lookup: CDR1 SNHLY, CDR2 FYNNEI. This CDR3 spans 17 amino acids. CDR3 bases: TGTGCCAGCAGGGCTACTAGCGCGATGAGCTCCTACAATGAGCAGTTCTTC. This translates into CASRATSAMSSYNEQFF.

This chain joins TRBV11-1 and TRBJ2-5, with TRBD1 matching 7 bases. J lost 2 bases, V lost 5 bases, and 5 bases had no gene match. From germline, CDR1 is SGHAT and CDR2 FQDESV (reference sequence). The CDR3 totals 14 residues. The CDR3 DNA is TGTGCCAGCAGCCGGGGACAGACACAAGAGACCCAGTACTTC. Its translation is CASSRGQTQETQYF.

This clone appeared a few times. Other DNA sequences of this sample code for an identical CDR3. The CDR3 sequence is CASSLPSGRATDTQYF. DNA of the CDR3: TGTGCCAGCAGTTTACCTAGCGGGAGGGCCACAGATACGCAGTATTTT. V is TRBV28 and J is TRBJ2-3; 12 bases match TRBD2. Germline-derived CDR1 and CDR2 are MDHEN and SYDVKM. The junction had 2 bases not matched to a gene; V was cut back by 2 bases and J by 2 bases. CDR3 length equals 16 residues. The variable domain in full, with the rest retrieved from reference TRBV28 and TRBJ2-3, is DVKVTQSSRYLVKRTGEKVFLECVQDMDHENMFWYRQDPGLGLRLIYFSYDVKMKEKGDIPEGYSVSREKKERFSLILESASTNQTSMYLCASSLPSGRATDTQYFGPGTRLTVL.

The chain uses TRBV7-3 and TRBJ2-7; 7 bases fit TRBD1. The CDR3 covers 14 residues. CDR1 is SGHTA, CDR2 FQGTGA, per germline. V shed 5 bases, J shed 0 bases, and the junction held 4 bases outside the gene matches. CDR3 bases: TGTGCCAGCAGCCGGGACAGCGGCTCCTACGAGCAGTACTTC. It specifies CASSRDSGSYEQYF.

The CDR3 coding sequence is TGTGCCAGCTCCCCCGGGTCCACTAACTATGGCTACACCTTC. Translation gives CASSPGSTNYGYTF. The rearrangement joins TRBV18 to TRBJ1-2, with D hard to call. The germline V gene has CDR1 KGHSH and CDR2 LQKENI. V was shortened by 6 bases and J by 0 bases, with 11 bases between the two germline ends. This CDR3 contains 14 residues.

V gene TRBV30 combines with J gene TRBJ1-4; 7 bases are shared with TRBD1. CDR1 and CDR2 (germline): GTSNPN, SVGIG (reference sequence). The CDR3 extends over 14 amino acids. The ends lost 3 bases at V and 6 bases at J; junction bases unmatched: 7. CDR3 in DNA: TGTGCCTGGAGCAGGGGACAGCTTTATGAAAAACTGTTTTTT. Its translation: CAWSRGQLYEKLFF.

This clone was observed a single time. The J gene is TRBJ2-7, the V gene TRBV4-2; D is possibly TRBD1 (5 bases). This CDR3 is 15 amino acids long. Trimming removed 0 bases at V and 2 bases at J, with 11 bases between. The V gene's germline CDR1 is LGHNA and CDR2 YNFKEQ. The CDR3 is CASSQDAGYTYEQYF. Here the CDR3 DNA reads TGTGCCAGCAGCCAAGATGCAGGGTATACCTACGAGCAGTACTTC.

The V call is TRBV10-1, the J call TRBJ2-5; weak D call: TRBD1 (5 bases). The CDR3 totals 12 residues. Germline loops: CDR1 WNHNN, CDR2 SYGVQD (reference sequence). The V and J ends lost 4 bases and 2 bases respectively, with 5 bases between them. This chain's CDR3 is CASSGQQETQYF. DNA for the CDR3: TGCGCCAGCAGTGGACAGCAAGAGACCCAGTACTTC.

This clone was seen once. The chain carries TRBV25-1 and TRBJ2-1, with D unresolved. This CDR3 is 14 amino acids long. CDR1 is MGHDK, CDR2 SYGVNS, per germline. V was trimmed by 1 base and J by 4 bases, leaving 8 bases between them. The CDR3 region has the DNA TGTGCCAGCAGTGAATCAGGTCCATACAATGAGCAGTTCTTC. Its translation is CASSESGPYNEQFF.

This chain links TRBV6-1 with TRBJ2-7, with 13 bases that match TRBD2. V dropped 2 bases and J dropped 1; count of bases not matched to a gene: 5. The length of the CDR3 is 17 residues. Germline assignment: CDR1 MNHNS and CDR2 SASEGT. The CDR3 nucleotides are TGTGCCAGCAGTGAACGGACTAGCGGGAGTCTGTCCTACGAGCAGTACTTC. The encoded protein is CASSERTSGSLSYEQYF.